The 18 T cell receptor beta chains presented below share a single source sample, sequenced in a study of T cells in Graves' hyperthyroidism and ophthalmopathy. RNA transcripts provided the source from which TCR beta CDR3 regions were amplified. First-round RT-PCR targeting the TCR CDR3 was performed with the HTBI primer set. From the multiplex PCR reads, TCRdb called clonotypes with MiXCR, one entry per CDR3 protein. Of roughly 420,000 distinct CDR3 sequences listed, 15% to 19% are singletons. Material: blood. The receptors derive from a woman under 30 with Graves' hyperthyroidism.

This clonotype was found many times. The V gene is TRBV19, the J gene TRBJ1-2, with a tentative D call TRBD1 (6 bases). This CDR3 is 12 amino acids long. The V end lost 10 bases, the J end lost 7 bases, and 16 bases lay between the germline ends. The germline V gene encodes CDR1 LNHDA and CDR2 SQIVND (reference sequence). CDR3 DNA: TGTGCCACTCTGACAGGCGGCGCTGGCTACACCTTC. Translation gives CATLTGGAGYTF. Drawing the rest from reference TRBV19 and TRBJ1-2, the complete variable domain is DGGITQSPKYLFRKEGQNVTLSCEQNLNHDAMYWYRQDPGQGLRLIYYSQIVNDFQKGDIAEGYSVSREKKESFPLTVTSAQKNPTAFYLCATLTGGAGYTFGSGTRLTVV.

This clonotype was seen at least ten times. The chain couples TRBV7-2 to TRBJ2-7; 12 nucleotides line up with TRBD2. The CDR3 covers 14 residues. Germline V CDR1 and CDR2: SGHTA, FQGNSA. V shed 8 bases, J shed 3 bases, and the junction held 5 bases outside the gene matches. CDR3 coding DNA: TGTGCCAGCGCCTGGACTAGCGGGAACTACGAGCAGTACTTC. Protein sequence: CASAWTSGNYEQYF.

A few counts support this clonotype. This sequence joins TRBV19 and TRBJ1-4; TRBD1 matches 7 bases. There are 15 residues in the CDR3. Germline trimming cut 9 bases from V and 6 bases from J; bases unmatched to any gene: 13. Germline CDR1 reads LNHDA; CDR2 reads SQIVND (reference sequence). The CDR3 DNA reads as TGTGCCAGCCAAGGACAGGCTCTTAAACATGAAAAACTGTTTTTT. Its protein is CASQGQALKHEKLFF.

The CDR3 DNA sequence: TGTGCCAGCGGGGGTGTTGATTATCCGACCGGGGAGCTGTTTTTT. Protein sequence: CASGGVDYPTGELFF. This chain links TRBV7-9 with TRBJ2-2; D is possibly TRBD1 or TRBD2 (5 bases each). The CDR3 contains 15 residues. The V gene's germline CDR1 is SEHNR and CDR2 FQNEAQ (reference sequence). The V gene lost 8 bases and the J gene lost 5 bases, with 18 bases spanning the gap.

This clonotype was counted many times. The chain joins TRBV7-9 to TRBJ2-7; 7 bases map to TRBD1. V lost 5 bases to trimming and J lost 6 bases; unmatched junction nucleotides: 7. This CDR3 is built from 13 residues. CDR1 is SEHNR, CDR2 FQNEAQ, per germline (reference sequence). In DNA form, the CDR3 reads TGTGCCAGCAGCCAAGCTTCAGGGGGCGAGCAGTACTTC. As protein: CASSQASGGEQYF.

The rearrangement links TRBV11-2 to TRBJ2-3; 8 bases are a match to TRBD2. The V and J ends lost 2 bases and 10 bases, in that order; junction bases with no gene match: 14. The CDR3 is 16 amino acids. Germline CDR1 and CDR2: SGHAT and FQNNGV. The DNA of the CDR3 is TGTGCCAGCAGCTTAATAAGCGGGAGCCCCGGGGATGCGCAGTATTTT. Residues: CASSLISGSPGDAQYF.

This clonotype was detected many times. The chain combines TRBV5-8 with TRBJ2-6; 10 nucleotides align to TRBD1. CDR1 is SGHTS and CDR2 is YDEGEE in the germline V gene. The CDR3 loop spans 18 amino acids. V was pared by 4 bases and J by 1 base, with 8 bases of the junction left unmatched. The CDR3 protein is CASSPRQGAGSGANVLTF. Written as DNA, the CDR3 is TGTGCCAGCAGCCCACGACAGGGGGCAGGTTCTGGGGCCAACGTCCTGACTTTC.

This clonotype has a count of ten or more. V and J are TRBV12-3 or TRBV12-4 and TRBJ1-1; 7 nucleotides agree with TRBD1. V shed 4 bases and J 1 base; nucleotides not matched to a gene: 12. CDR3 length equals 17 residues. The CDR3 DNA reads TGTGCCAGCAGTTCCGGCTTGACAGGGCTTGCGAACACTGAAGCTTTCTTT. It codes for CASSSGLTGLANTEAFF.

This clonotype was observed many times. The chain couples TRBV18 to TRBJ2-7; possibly TRBD1 or TRBD2 for D (5 bases each). Trimming pared 5 bases from V and 6 bases from J, leaving 14 bases between. The CDR3 covers 13 residues. Germline V gives CDR1 KGHSH, CDR2 LQKENI. The CDR3 DNA follows: TGTGCCAGCTCAGCCCAGCAGGGAGTCGAGCAGTACTTC. It encodes CASSAQQGVEQYF.

This clonotype was seen at least ten times. The rearrangement links TRBV28 to TRBJ2-1, with 7 bases that match TRBD2. The CDR3 is made up of 16 amino acids. CDR1 MDHEN and CDR2 SYDVKM come from the germline V gene. The junction had 7 bases not matched to a gene; V was cut back by 5 bases and J by 0 bases. The CDR3 coding sequence is TGTGCCAGCAGTCAAGCGGGGCTGAGCTCCTACAATGAGCAGTTCTTC. Translation gives CASSQAGLSSYNEQFF.

The sample holds many counts of this clonotype. This chain connects TRBV9 to TRBJ1-2, with D uncertain. The CDR3 length is 14 residues. CDR1 and CDR2 (germline): SGDLS, YYNGEE. V lost 0 bases and J lost 10, with 16 bases in between. CDR3 residues: CASSVGWTLPLYTF. DNA for the CDR3: TGTGCCAGCAGCGTAGGGTGGACCCTTCCACTCTACACCTTC.

The V gene is TRBV20-1, the J gene TRBJ2-7, with D maybe TRBD1 (6 bases). The germline V gene encodes CDR1 DFQATT and CDR2 SNEGSKA (reference sequence). With 3 bases removed from V and 1 base from J, the gap between germline ends came to 10 bases. This CDR3 comprises 13 residues. CDR3 in DNA: TGCAGTGCTAGGAGGACAGATTCCTACGAGCAGTACTTC. It translates to CSARRTDSYEQYF.

This clonotype was counted many times. This chain connects TRBV9 to TRBJ1-5; unclear D gene. The length of the CDR3 is 14 residues. CDR1 SGDLS and CDR2 YYNGEE come from the germline V gene. V was clipped by 0 bases and J by 9 bases, with 13 bases between them. CDR3 in amino acids: CASSVGMGKGPQHF. The CDR3 DNA is TGTGCCAGCAGCGTAGGTATGGGCAAAGGGCCCCAGCATTTT.

There are a few counts of this clonotype. The chain carries TRBV9 and TRBJ2-2, with 12 bases identical to TRBD2. With V trimmed by 4 bases and J by 5 bases, 9 bases remained unmatched. CDR1 and CDR2 (germline): SGDLS, YYNGEE. This CDR3 has 17 residues. The CDR3 sequence: CASSPRTSGTGTGELFF. In nucleotides, the CDR3 is TGTGCCAGCAGCCCCAGGACTAGCGGGACAGGGACCGGGGAGCTGTTTTTT.

This clonotype was detected ten times or more. The chain couples TRBV5-1 to TRBJ2-1, with a tentative D call TRBD2 (6 bases). Trimming pared 4 bases from V and 8 bases from J, leaving 10 bases between. From germline, CDR1 is SGHRS and CDR2 YFSETQ. The CDR3 has 12 residues. The CDR3 here is CASSGGLDEQFF. CDR3 nucleotides: TGCGCCAGCAGCGGGGGACTTGATGAGCAGTTCTTC.

This clonotype has at least ten counts. The chain uses TRBV12-3 or TRBV12-4 and TRBJ2-7, with unresolved D. Deletions cut 5 bases from V and 3 bases from J, with 8 bases between. The CDR3 is 12 amino acids. Written as DNA, the CDR3 is TGTGCCAGCAGTGCACAGAGCTACGAGCAGTACTTC. Its protein product is CASSAQSYEQYF.

The V gene is TRBV2, the J gene TRBJ2-5; D is ambiguous. This CDR3 has 13 amino acids. Looked up from germline, CDR1 is SNHLY and CDR2 is FYNNEI. The V end was cut by 8 bases, the J end by 1 base, with 11 bases between. This CDR3 reads CASRMGLQETQYF. For the CDR3, the DNA is TGTGCCAGCCGAATGGGCCTCCAAGAGACCCAGTACTTC. The complete variable domain, with remaining parts taken from reference TRBV2 and TRBJ2-5, reads EPEVTQTPSHQVTQMGQEVILRCVPISNHLYFYWYRQILGQKVEFLVSFYNNEISEKSEIFDDQFSVERPDGSNFTLKIRSTKLEDSAMYFCASRMGLQETQYFGPGTRLLVL.

This clonotype appeared many times. The genes are TRBV20-1 and TRBJ1-2; a possible D gene is TRBD1 (5 bases). Germline-derived CDR1 and CDR2 are DFQATT and SNEGSKA (reference sequence). V was shortened by 7 bases and J by 6 bases, with 15 bases between the two germline ends. This CDR3 has 12 residues. CDR3: CSVQELAHGYTF. DNA of the CDR3: TGCAGTGTACAGGAGTTGGCTCATGGCTACACCTTC.